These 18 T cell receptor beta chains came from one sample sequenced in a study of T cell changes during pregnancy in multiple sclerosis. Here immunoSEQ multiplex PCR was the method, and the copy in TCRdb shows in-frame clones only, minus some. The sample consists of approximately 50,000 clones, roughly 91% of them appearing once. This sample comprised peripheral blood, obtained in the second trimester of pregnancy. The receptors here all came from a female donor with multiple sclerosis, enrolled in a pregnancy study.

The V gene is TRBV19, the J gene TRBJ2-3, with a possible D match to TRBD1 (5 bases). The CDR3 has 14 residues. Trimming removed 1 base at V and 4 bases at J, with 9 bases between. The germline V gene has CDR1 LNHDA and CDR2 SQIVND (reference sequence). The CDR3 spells CASSIARAPDTQYF. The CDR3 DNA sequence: TGTGCCAGTAGTATAGCCAGGGCCCCAGATACGCAGTATTTT.

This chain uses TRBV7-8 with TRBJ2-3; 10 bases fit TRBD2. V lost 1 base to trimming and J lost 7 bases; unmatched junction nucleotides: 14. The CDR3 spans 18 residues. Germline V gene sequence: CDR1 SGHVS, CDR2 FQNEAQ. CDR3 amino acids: CASSLEAFLASGGYTQYF. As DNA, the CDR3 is TGTGCCAGCAGCTTAGAAGCCTTCTTGGCTAGCGGGGGTTATACGCAGTATTTT.

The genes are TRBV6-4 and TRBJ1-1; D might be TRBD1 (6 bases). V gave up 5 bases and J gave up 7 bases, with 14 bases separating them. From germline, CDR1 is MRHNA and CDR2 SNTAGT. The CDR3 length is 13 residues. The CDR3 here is CASSMEQGGEAFF. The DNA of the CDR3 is TGTGCCAGCAGTATGGAACAGGGTGGTGAAGCTTTCTTT.

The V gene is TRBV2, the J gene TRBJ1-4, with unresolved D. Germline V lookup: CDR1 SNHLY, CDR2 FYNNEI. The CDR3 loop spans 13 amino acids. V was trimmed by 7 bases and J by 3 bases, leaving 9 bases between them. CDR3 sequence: CASTDSPNEKLFF. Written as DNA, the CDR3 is TGTGCCAGCACCGACTCCCCTAATGAAAAACTGTTTTTT.

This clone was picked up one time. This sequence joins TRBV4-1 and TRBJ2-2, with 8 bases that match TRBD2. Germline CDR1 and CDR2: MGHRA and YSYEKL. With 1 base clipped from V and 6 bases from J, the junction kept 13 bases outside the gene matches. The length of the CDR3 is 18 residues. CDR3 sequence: CASSQALSSGPPSGELFF. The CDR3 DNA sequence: TGCGCCAGCAGCCAAGCCTTATCTAGCGGGCCACCTTCCGGGGAGCTGTTTTTT.

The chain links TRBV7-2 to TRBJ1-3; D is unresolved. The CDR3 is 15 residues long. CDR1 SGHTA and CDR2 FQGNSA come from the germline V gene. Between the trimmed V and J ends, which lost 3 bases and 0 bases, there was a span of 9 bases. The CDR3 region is CASSFLSGSGNTIYF. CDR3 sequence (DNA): TGTGCCAGCAGCTTTCTATCAGGCTCTGGAAACACCATATATTTT.

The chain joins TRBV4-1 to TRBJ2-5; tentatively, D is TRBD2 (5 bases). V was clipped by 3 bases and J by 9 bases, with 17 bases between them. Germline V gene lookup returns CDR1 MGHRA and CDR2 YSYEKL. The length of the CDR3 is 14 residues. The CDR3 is CASSHIDSRRAQYF. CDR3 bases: TGCGCCAGCAGCCATATCGACTCTCGGCGGGCCCAGTACTTC.

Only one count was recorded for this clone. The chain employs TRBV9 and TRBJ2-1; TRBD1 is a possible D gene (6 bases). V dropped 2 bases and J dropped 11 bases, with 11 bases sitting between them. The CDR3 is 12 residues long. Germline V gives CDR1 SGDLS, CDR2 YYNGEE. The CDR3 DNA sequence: TGTGCCAGCAGCGTCGCCAGGGGACAGCAGTTCTTC. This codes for CASSVARGQQFF.

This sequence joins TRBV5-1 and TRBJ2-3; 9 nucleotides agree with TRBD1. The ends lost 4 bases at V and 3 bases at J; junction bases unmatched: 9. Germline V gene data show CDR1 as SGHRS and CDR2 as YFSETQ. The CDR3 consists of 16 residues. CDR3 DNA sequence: TGCGCCAGCAGCCCGGATAGCGGACAGGGGACAGATACGCAGTATTTT. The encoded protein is CASSPDSGQGTDTQYF.

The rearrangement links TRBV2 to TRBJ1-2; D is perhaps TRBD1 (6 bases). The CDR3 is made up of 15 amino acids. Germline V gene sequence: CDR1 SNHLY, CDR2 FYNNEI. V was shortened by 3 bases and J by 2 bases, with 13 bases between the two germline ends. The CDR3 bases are TGTGCCAGCAGTGATCCGGGACACCGAAACTATGGCTACACCTTC. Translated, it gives CASSDPGHRNYGYTF.

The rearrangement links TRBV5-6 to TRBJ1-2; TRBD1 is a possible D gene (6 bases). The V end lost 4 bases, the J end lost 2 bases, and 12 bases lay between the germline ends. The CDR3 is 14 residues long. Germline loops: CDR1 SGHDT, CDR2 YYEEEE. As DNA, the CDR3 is TGTGCCAGCAGCCCACCTACAGGGAACTATGGCTACACCTTC. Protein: CASSPPTGNYGYTF.

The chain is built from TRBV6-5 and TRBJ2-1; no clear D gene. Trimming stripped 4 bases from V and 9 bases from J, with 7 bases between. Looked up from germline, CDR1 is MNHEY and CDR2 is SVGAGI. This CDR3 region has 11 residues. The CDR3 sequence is CASSSPGEQFF. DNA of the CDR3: TGTGCCAGCAGTTCCCCGGGTGAGCAGTTCTTC.

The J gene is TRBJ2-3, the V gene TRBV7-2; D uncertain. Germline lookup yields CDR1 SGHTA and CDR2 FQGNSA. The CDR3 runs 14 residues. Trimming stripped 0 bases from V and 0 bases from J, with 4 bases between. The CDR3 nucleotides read TGTGCCAGCAGCTTAGCCCAGAGCACAGATACGCAGTATTTT. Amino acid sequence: CASSLAQSTDTQYF. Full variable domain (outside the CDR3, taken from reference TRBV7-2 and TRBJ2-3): GAGVSQSPSNKVTEKGKDVELRCDPISGHTALYWYRQSLGQGLEFLIYFQGNSAPDKSGLPSDRFSAERTGGSVSTLTIQRTQQEDSAVYLCASSLAQSTDTQYFGPGTRLTVL.

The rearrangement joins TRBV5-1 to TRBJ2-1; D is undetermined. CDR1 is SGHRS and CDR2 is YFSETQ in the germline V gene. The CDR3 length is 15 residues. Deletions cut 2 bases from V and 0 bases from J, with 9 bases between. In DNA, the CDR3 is TGCGCCAGCAGCTTCAGTACCAGCTCCTACAATGAGCAGTTCTTC. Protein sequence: CASSFSTSSYNEQFF.

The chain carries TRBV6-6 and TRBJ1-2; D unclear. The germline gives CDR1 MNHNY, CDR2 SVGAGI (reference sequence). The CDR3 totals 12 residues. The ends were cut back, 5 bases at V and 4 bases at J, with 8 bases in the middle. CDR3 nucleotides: TGTGCCAGCAGTGGAACAGCCTATGGCTACACCTTC. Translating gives CASSGTAYGYTF.

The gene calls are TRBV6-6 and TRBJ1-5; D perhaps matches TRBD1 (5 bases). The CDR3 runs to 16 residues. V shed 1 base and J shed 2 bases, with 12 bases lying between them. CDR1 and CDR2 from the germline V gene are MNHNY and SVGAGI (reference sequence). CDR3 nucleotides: TGTGCCAGCAGTTACTTCGGACAAGGTGGCAATCAGCCCCAGCATTTT. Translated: CASSYFGQGGNQPQHF.

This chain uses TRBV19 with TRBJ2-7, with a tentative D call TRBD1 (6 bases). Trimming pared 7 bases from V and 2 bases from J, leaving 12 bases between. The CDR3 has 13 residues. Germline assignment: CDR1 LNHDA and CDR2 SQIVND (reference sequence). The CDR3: CASTRGPTYEQYF. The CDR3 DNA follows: TGTGCCAGTACCAGGGGACCTACCTACGAGCAGTACTTC.

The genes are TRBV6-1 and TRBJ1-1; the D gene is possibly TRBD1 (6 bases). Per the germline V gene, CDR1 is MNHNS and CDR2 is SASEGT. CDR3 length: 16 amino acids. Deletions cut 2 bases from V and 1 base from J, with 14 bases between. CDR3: CASSERARQANTEAFF. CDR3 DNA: TGTGCCAGCAGTGAAAGGGCTCGACAGGCGAACACTGAAGCTTTCTTT.